The sequence of this TCR beta chain was determined in a study of blood T cell repertoires in COVID-19. Across the whole study: T cells, B-cell-depleted T cells, or PBMCs provided the cDNA or gDNA that served as material.

Assay: immunoSEQ multiplex PCR; the TCRdb copy retains only in-frame clones and omits some. This table holds 28,000 or so clones, nearly 90% found once. Germline-derived CDR1 and CDR2 are KGHSH and LQKENI. This CDR3 contains 17 residues. V lost 4 bases and J lost 1, with 14 bases in between. The J gene is TRBJ2-6, the V gene TRBV18; no firm D call. The source material was peripheral blood. The TCR was taken from a man between 65 and 85 years old with acute or convalescent COVID-19. The CDR3 DNA reads as TGTGCCAGCTCACAATACTCGGGTCAGTCTGGGGCCAACGTCCTGACTTTC. It translates to CASSQYSGQSGANVLTF. Looking up the rest from reference TRBV18 and TRBJ2-6 gives the full variable domain: NAGVMQNPRHLVRRRGQEARLRCSPMKGHSHVYWYRQLPEEGLKFMVYLQKENIIDESGMPKERFSAEFPKEGPSILRIQQVVRGDSAAYFCASSQYSGQSGANVLTFGAGSRLTVL.